This record concerns one T cell receptor (beta chain) sequence. In the original analysis: Amplification from reference gene primers served as the basis for estimated nucleated cell counts. Libraries were prepared by immunoSEQ multiplex PCR; TCRdb keeps only in-frame clonotypes and omits some of them. V and J calls and clone size follow that table, whereas D and trimming were derived from the DNA. In the table there are hundreds of thousands of clones, 75% to 85% of which are singletons. The sample belongs to a study of blood T cell repertoires in COVID-19. At the level of the study: PBMCs, B-cell-depleted T cells, or T cells were the source of the cDNA or gDNA that made up the material.

Patients from Seattle were sampled longitudinally, starting during active infection. CDR1 is SGHNT and CDR2 is YYREEE in the germline V gene (reference sequence). Between the trimmed V and J ends, which lost 4 bases and 5 bases, there was a span of 13 bases. This CDR3 spans 13 amino acids. The TCR comes from a woman of 80 years or more with COVID-19, enrolled during active disease. The sequencing sample was made of peripheral blood. This chain connects TRBV5-4 to TRBJ2-7; D gene unclear. As DNA, the CDR3 is TGTGCCAGCAGCCACCCAATTAGAGACGAGCAGTACTTC. It translates to CASSHPIRDEQYF.